This T cell receptor (beta chain) was recorded in a study of blood T cell repertoires in COVID-19. Study at large: Material from acute and convalescent COVID-19 was sourced from the United States, Italy and Spain.

V was shortened by 4 bases and J by 0 bases, with 10 bases between the two germline ends. CDR3 length: 14 amino acids. The germline V gene has CDR1 LGHNA and CDR2 YNFKEQ. Profiling relied on immunoSEQ multiplex PCR, and the TCRdb table lists in-frame clones only, not all of them. The sample carries some 320,000 clones, 90% to 95% recorded once. Cohort allocation depended upon clinical history that participants reported. A COVID-19 case was met by exposed participants within 2 weeks before study entry. The chain uses TRBV4-2 and TRBJ2-7; weak D call: TRBD1 (6 bases). This TCR derives from a woman in her thirties who had been exposed to COVID-19. The specimen was PBMCs or T cells enriched from blood (not recorded which). CDR3 sequence: CASSRGGDSYEQYF. CDR3 DNA: TGTGCCAGCAGCCGAGGGGGTGACTCCTACGAGCAGTACTTC.